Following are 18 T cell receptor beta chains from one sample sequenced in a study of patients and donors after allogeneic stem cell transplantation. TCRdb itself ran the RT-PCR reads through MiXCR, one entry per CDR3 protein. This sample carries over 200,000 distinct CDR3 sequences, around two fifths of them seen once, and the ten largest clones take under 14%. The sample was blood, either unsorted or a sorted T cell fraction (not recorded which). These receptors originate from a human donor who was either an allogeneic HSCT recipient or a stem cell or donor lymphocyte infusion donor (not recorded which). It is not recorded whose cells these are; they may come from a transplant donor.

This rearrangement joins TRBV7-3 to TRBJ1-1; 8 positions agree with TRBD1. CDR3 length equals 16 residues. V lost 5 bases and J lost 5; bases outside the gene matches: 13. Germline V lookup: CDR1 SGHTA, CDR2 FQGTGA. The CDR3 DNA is TGTGCCAGCAGCCCGCAACCGCAGGGGGCGGGTACTGAAGCTTTCTTT. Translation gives CASSPQPQGAGTEAFF.

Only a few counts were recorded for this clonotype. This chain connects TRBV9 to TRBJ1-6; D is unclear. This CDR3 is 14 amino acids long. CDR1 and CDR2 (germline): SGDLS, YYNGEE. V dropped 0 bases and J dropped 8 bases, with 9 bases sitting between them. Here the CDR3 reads CASSVGQRDSPLHF. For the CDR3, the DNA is TGTGCCAGCAGCGTAGGACAACGGGATTCACCCCTCCACTTT.

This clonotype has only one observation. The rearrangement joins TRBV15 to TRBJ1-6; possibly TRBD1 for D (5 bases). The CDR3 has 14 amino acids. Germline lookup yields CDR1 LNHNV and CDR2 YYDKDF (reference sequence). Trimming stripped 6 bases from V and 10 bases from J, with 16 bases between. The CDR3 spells CATSYGEGYSPLHF. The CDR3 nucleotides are TGTGCCACCAGTTACGGGGAGGGGTACTCACCCCTCCACTTT.

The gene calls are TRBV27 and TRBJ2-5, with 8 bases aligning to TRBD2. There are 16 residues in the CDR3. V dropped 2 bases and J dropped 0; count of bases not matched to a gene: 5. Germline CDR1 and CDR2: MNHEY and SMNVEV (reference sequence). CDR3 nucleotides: TGTGCCAGCAGTTTAGGACTAGCCCCGTACCAAGAGACCCAGTACTTC. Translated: CASSLGLAPYQETQYF.

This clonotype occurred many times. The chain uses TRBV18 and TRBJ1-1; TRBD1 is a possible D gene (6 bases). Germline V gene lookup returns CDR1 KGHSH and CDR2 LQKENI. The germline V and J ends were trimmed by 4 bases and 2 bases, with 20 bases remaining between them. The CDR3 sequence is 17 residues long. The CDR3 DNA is TGTGCCAGCTCACGGTCCCTATCAGGGGCCCCCAACACTGAAGCTTTCTTT. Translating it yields CASSRSLSGAPNTEAFF.

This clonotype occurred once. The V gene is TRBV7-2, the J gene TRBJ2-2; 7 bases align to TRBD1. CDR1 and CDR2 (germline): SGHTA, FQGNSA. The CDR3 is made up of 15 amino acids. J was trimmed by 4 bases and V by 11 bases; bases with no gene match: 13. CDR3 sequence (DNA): TGTGCCTGGAATTGGGGACAGCCCCCCACCGGGGAGCTGTTTTTT. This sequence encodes CAWNWGQPPTGELFF.

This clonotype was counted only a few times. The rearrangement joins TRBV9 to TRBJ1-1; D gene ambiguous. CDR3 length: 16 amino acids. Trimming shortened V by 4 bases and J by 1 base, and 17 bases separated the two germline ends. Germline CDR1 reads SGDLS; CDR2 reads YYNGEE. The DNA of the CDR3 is TGTGCCAGCAGCCCCCAAGTTGGGCAGGCGAACACTGAAGCTTTCTTT. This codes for CASSPQVGQANTEAFF.

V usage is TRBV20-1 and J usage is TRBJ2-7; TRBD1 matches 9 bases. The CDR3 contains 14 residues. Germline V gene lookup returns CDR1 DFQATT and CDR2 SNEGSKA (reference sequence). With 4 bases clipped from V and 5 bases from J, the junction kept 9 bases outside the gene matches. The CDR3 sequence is CSATTGTGLNEQYF. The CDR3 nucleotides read TGCAGTGCTACAACCGGGACAGGGTTAAACGAGCAGTACTTC.

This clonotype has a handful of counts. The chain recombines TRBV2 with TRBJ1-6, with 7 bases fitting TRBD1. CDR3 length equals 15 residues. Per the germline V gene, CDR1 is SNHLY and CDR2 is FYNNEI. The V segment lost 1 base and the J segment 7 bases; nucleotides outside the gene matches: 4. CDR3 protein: CASSEGAGGNSPLHF. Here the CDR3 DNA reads TGTGCCAGCAGTGAAGGAGCAGGGGGGAATTCACCCCTCCACTTT. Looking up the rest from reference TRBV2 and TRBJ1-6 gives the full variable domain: EPEVTQTPSHQVTQMGQEVILRCVPISNHLYFYWYRQILGQKVEFLVSFYNNEISEKSEIFDDQFSVERPDGSNFTLKIRSTKLEDSAMYFCASSEGAGGNSPLHFGNGTRLTVT.

CDR3 loop: CASSLIAGQGSQYF. The CDR3 DNA reads TGTGCCAGCAGCTTAATCGCGGGACAGGGGTCGCAGTATTTT. The chain recombines TRBV7-8 with TRBJ2-3, with 10 positions matching TRBD1. The CDR3 is made up of 14 amino acids. Per germline, CDR1 SGHVS and CDR2 FQNEAQ. V lost 2 bases, J lost 10 bases, and 6 bases stayed unmatched.

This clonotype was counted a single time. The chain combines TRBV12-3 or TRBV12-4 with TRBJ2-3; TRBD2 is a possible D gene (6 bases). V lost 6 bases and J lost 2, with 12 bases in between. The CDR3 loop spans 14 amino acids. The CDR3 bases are TGTGCCAGCAGCTTTAGCGGCGACACAGATACGCAGTATTTT. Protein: CASSFSGDTDTQYF.

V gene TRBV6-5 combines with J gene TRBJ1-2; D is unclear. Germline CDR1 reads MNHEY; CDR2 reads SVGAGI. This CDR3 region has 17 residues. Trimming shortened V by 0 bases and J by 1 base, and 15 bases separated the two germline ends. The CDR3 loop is CASSYSRSRMINYGYTF. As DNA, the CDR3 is TGTGCCAGCAGTTACTCGAGGTCCAGGATGATTAACTATGGCTACACCTTC.

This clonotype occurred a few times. The CDR3 is CSVEGDNYGYTF. The DNA of the CDR3 is TGCAGCGTTGAGGGGGACAACTATGGCTACACCTTC. J is TRBJ1-2 and V is TRBV29-1, with D tentatively TRBD1 (5 bases). The CDR3 contains 12 residues. Trimming removed 3 bases from V and 2 bases from J, with 7 bases in between. Germline lookup yields CDR1 SQVTM and CDR2 ANQGSEA.

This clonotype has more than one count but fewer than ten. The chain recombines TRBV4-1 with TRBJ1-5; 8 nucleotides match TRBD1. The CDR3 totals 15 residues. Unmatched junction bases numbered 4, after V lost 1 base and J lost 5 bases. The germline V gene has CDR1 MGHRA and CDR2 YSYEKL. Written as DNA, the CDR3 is TGCGCCAGCAGCCAAGTTTGGACAGGGCATCAGCCCCAGCATTTT. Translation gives CASSQVWTGHQPQHF.

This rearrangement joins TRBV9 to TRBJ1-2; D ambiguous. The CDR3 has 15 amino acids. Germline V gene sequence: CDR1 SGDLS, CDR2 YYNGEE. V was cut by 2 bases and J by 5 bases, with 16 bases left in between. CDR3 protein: CASSVEIEARYGYTF. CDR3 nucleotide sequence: TGTGCCAGCAGCGTTGAGATTGAGGCACGTTATGGCTACACCTTC.

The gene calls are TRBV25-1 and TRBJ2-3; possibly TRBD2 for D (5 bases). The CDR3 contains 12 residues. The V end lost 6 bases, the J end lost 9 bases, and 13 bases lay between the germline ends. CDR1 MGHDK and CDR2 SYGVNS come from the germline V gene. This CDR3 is CASSPTSTTQYF. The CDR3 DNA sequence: TGTGCCAGCAGCCCAACTAGTACAACGCAGTATTTT. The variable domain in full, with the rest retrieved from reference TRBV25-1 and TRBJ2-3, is EADIYQTPRYLVIGTGKKITLECSQTMGHDKMYWYQQDPGMELHLIHYSYGVNSTEKGDLSSESTVSRIRTEHFPLTLESARPSHTSQYLCASSPTSTTQYFGPGTRLTVL.

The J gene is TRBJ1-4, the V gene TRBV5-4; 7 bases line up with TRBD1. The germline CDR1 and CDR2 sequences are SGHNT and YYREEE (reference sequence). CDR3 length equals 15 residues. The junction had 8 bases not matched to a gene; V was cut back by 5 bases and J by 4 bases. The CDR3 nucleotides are TGTGCCAGCAGTATTCGACAGGGCCTTAATGAAAAACTGTTTTTT. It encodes CASSIRQGLNEKLFF.

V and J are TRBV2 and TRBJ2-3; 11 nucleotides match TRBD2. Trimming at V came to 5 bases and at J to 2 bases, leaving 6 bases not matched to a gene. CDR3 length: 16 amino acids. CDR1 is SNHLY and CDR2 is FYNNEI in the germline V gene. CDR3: CASSPRLAGYTDTQYF. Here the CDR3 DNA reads TGTGCCAGCAGTCCCCGACTAGCGGGATACACAGATACGCAGTATTTT. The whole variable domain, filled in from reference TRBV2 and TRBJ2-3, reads EPEVTQTPSHQVTQMGQEVILRCVPISNHLYFYWYRQILGQKVEFLVSFYNNEISEKSEIFDDQFSVERPDGSNFTLKIRSTKLEDSAMYFCASSPRLAGYTDTQYFGPGTRLTVL.